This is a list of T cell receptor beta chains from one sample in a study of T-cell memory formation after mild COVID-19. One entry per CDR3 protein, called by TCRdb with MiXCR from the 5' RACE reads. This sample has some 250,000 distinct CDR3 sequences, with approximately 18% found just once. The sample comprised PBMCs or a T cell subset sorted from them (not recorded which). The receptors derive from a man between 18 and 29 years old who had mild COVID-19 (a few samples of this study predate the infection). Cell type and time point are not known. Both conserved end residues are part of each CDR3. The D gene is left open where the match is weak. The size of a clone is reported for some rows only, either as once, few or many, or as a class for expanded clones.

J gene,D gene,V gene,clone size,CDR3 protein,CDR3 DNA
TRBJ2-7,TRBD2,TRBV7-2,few,CASATGGSYEQYF,TGTGCCAGCGCGACGGGGGGGAGCTACGAGCAGTACTTC
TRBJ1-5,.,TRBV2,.,CASSETTAGVQPQHF,TGTGCCAGCAGTGAAACTACGGCGGGCGTTCAGCCCCAGCATTTT
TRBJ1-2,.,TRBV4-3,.,CASSQEPGIGDYGYTF,TGCGCCAGCAGCCAAGAACCCGGGATCGGGGACTATGGCTACACCTTC
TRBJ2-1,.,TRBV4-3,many,CASSPGTPSYNEQFF,TGCGCCAGCAGTCCCGGGACTCCAAGCTACAATGAGCAGTTCTTC
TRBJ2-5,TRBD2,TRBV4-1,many,CASSQKGGLAGQETQYF,TGCGCCAGCAGCCAAAAAGGGGGACTAGCGGGGCAAGAGACCCAGTACTTC
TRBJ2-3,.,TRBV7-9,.,CASSFGQLADTQYF,TGTGCCAGCAGCTTTGGACAACTGGCAGATACGCAGTATTTT
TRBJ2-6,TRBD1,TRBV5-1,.,CASSWTGSGANVLTF,TGCGCCAGCAGCTGGACAGGGAGCGGGGCCAACGTCCTGACTTTC
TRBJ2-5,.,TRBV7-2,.,CASSLVVYQETQYF,TGTGCCAGCAGCTTAGTGGTGTACCAAGAGACCCAGTACTTC
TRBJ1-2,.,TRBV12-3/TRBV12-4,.,CASRPQGLYGYTF,TGTGCCAGCAGGCCCCAGGGCCTCTATGGCTACACCTTC
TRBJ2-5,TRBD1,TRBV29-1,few,CSVEGGRGTEETQYF,TGCAGCGTTGAAGGTGGTCGAGGGACAGAAGAGACCCAGTACTTC
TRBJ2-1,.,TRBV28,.,CASSLADRGAQFF,TGTGCCAGCAGTTTAGCAGATCGCGGGGCGCAGTTCTTC
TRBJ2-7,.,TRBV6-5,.,CASSYSNQARYEQYF,TGTGCCAGCAGTTACTCGAACCAGGCCCGGTACGAGCAGTACTTC
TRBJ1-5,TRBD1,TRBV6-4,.,CASSDSGTGYNQPQHF,TGTGCCAGCAGTGACTCTGGGACAGGGTACAATCAGCCCCAGCATTTT
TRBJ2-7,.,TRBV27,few,CASSSLGVNYEQYF,TGTGCCAGCAGTTCCCTCGGCGTAAACTACGAGCAGTACTTC
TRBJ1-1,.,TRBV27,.,CASSLSPTSEAFF,TGTGCCAGCAGTTTATCCCCGACAAGTGAAGCTTTCTTT
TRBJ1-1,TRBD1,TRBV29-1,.,CSVDQGDTEAFF,TGCAGCGTTGATCAGGGGGACACTGAAGCTTTCTTT
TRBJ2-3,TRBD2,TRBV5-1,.,CASSLPASGGTDTQYF,TGCGCCAGCAGCTTACCGGCTAGCGGGGGCACAGATACGCAGTATTTT
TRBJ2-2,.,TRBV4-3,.,CASSQDLSSARGGELFF,TGCGCCAGCAGCCAAGATCTATCCAGCGCCCGTGGCGGGGAGCTGTTTTTT
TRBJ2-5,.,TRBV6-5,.,CASSYGWGRETQYF,TGTGCCAGCAGTTACGGTTGGGGCCGCGAGACCCAGTACTTC
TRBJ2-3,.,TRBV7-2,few,CASGQGVSTDTQYF,TGTGCCAGCGGCCAAGGGGTTAGCACAGATACGCAGTATTTT
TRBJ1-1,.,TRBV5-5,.,CASSLGSGQEAFF,TGTGCCAGCAGCCTTGGTTCGGGACAAGAAGCTTTCTTT
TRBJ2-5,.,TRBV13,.,CASSLSSTVGQETQYF,TGTGCCAGCAGCTTATCATCCACGGTGGGGCAAGAGACCCAGTACTTC
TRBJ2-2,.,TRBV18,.,CASSPPSGYGGGELFF,TGTGCCAGCTCACCCCCGAGCGGCTACGGAGGCGGGGAGCTGTTTTTT
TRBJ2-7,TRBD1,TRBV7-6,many,CASALETGPYSYEQYF,TGTGCCAGCGCCCTGGAGACAGGGCCTTACTCTTACGAGCAGTACTTC
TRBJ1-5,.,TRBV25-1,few,CASSEGGGSNQPQHF,TGTGCCAGCAGTGAAGGAGGGGGTAGCAATCAGCCCCAGCATTTT
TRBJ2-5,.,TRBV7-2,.,CASTQVAGPKTQYF,TGTGCCAGCACACAGGTGGCGGGTCCTAAGACCCAGTACTTC
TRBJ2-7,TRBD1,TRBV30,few,CAWAGTVAYEQYF,TGTGCCTGGGCCGGGACAGTGGCCTACGAGCAGTACTTC
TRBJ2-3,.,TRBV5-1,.,CASSFLPTDTQYF,TGCGCCAGCAGCTTCCTCCCCACAGATACGCAGTATTTT
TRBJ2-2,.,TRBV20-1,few,CSARFRASTGELFF,TGCAGTGCTAGATTCAGGGCAAGCACCGGGGAGCTGTTTTTT
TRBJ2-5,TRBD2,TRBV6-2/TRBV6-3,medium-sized,CASSYEGGVETQYF,TGTGCCAGCAGTTACGAGGGAGGGGTAGAGACCCAGTACTTC
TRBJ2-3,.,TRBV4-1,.,CASSQDSQGSSADTQYF,TGCGCCAGCAGCCAAGATTCTCAGGGATCAAGCGCAGATACGCAGTATTTT
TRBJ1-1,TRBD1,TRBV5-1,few,CASSLALSGGTAEAFF,TGCGCCAGCAGCTTGGCCTTGTCAGGGGGAACGGCTGAAGCTTTCTTT
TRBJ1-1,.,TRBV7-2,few,CASSRLGGLLFTEAFF,TGTGCCAGCAGCCGCTTGGGGGGGCTACTCTTCACTGAAGCTTTCTTT
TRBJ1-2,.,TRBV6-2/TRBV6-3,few,CASSQIKQANYGYTF,TGTGCCAGCAGCCAGATCAAACAAGCTAACTATGGCTACACCTTC
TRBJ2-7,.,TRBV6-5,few,CASSYWGRGNEQYF,TGTGCCAGCAGTTATTGGGGGCGCGGGAACGAGCAGTACTTC
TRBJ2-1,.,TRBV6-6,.,CASSYSTGYNEQFF,TGTGCCAGCAGTTACTCAACAGGGTACAATGAGCAGTTCTTC
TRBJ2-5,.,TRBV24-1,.,CATSVASRQETQYF,TGTGCCACCAGTGTGGCCAGTCGCCAAGAGACCCAGTACTTC
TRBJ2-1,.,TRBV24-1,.,CATSDQDHNEQFF,TGTGCCACCAGTGATCAGGACCACAATGAGCAGTTCTTC
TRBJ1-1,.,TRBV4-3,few,CASSQAGGEGAEAFF,TGCGCCAGCAGCCAAGCGGGGGGGGAGGGGGCTGAAGCTTTCTTT
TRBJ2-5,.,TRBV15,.,CATSPGYNLVRGGETQYF,TGTGCCACCAGCCCCGGATATAATCTCGTGCGTGGGGGGGAGACCCAGTACTTC
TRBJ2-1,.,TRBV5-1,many,CASSLEPQGRNEQFF,TGCGCCAGCAGCTTGGAACCCCAGGGGCGGAATGAGCAGTTCTTC
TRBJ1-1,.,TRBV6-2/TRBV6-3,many,CASTSGREWAEAFF,TGTGCCAGCACTTCGGGCCGCGAATGGGCTGAAGCTTTCTTT
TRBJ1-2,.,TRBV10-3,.,CAISPGGVVYGYTF,TGTGCCATCAGTCCGGGAGGGGTGGTGTATGGCTACACCTTC